This entry lists 8 T cell receptor beta chains sequenced from one sample in a study of technical replicates of blood from a few donors. Produced via immunoSEQ multiplex PCR; TCRdb's table is partial and in-frame only. The sample lists approximately 60,000 clones; roughly 86% were seen once. The sample consisted of PBMCs. The receptors were gathered from a human donor in good health. Some clones in this sample may be carry-over from other donors' samples.

The table lists this clone with a count of one. The rearrangement uses TRBV5-1 and TRBJ2-6, with D maybe TRBD1 (5 bases). The CDR3 sequence is 15 residues long. V was trimmed by 0 bases and J by 2 bases, leaving 6 bases between them. The germline CDR1 and CDR2 sequences are SGHRS and YFSETQ. The CDR3 spells CASSLVGAGANVLTF. As DNA, the CDR3 is TGCGCCAGCAGCTTGGTAGGGGCTGGGGCCAACGTCCTGACTTTC. Based on the CDR3 plus reference TRBV5-1 and TRBJ2-6, the full variable domain is KAGVTQTPRYLIKTRGQQVTLSCSPISGHRSVSWYQQTPGQGLQFLFEYFSETQRNKGNFPGRFSGRQFSNSRSEMNVSTLELGDSALYLCASSLVGAGANVLTFGAGSRLTVL.

V gene TRBV7-9 combines with J gene TRBJ2-1; 9 bases match TRBD1. Looked up from germline, CDR1 is SEHNR and CDR2 is FQNEAQ (reference sequence). The CDR3 is 15 residues long. Unmatched junction bases numbered 7, after V lost 3 bases and J lost 7 bases. Here the CDR3 DNA reads TGTGCCAGCAGCTTCCCGGGACAGGGCGGGAATGAGCAGTTCTTC. Its translation: CASSFPGQGGNEQFF.

The rearrangement joins TRBV9 to TRBJ1-2, with D unresolved. CDR1 SGDLS and CDR2 YYNGEE come from the germline V gene. CDR3 length: 14 amino acids. Trimming took off 0 bases at V and 8 bases at J, with 14 bases between the two ends. This CDR3 reads CASSVVSSGGGYTF. The CDR3 DNA follows: TGTGCCAGCAGCGTAGTCTCTTCAGGAGGGGGCTACACCTTC.

This chain links TRBV7-2 with TRBJ1-2, with 7 bases fitting TRBD1. The V and J ends lost 5 bases and 7 bases, in that order; junction bases with no gene match: 4. The CDR3 length is 12 residues. Germline V lookup: CDR1 SGHTA, CDR2 FQGNSA. The CDR3 protein is CASSATGLGYTF. CDR3 DNA sequence: TGTGCCAGCAGCGCGACAGGGCTTGGCTACACCTTC.

This clone was recorded only once. This chain connects TRBV6-1 to TRBJ1-2; 7 bases align to TRBD1. V was pared by 9 bases and J by 1 base, with 8 bases of the junction left unmatched. The CDR3 contains 14 residues. CDR1 MNHNS and CDR2 SASEGT come from the germline V gene. In DNA, the CDR3 is TGTGCCAGTTGGACAGGCGGGGATAACTATGGCTACACCTTC. It specifies CASWTGGDNYGYTF.

V is TRBV18 and J is TRBJ1-6, with 11 bases identical to TRBD1. V lost 3 bases, J lost 9 bases, and 1 base stayed unmatched. The CDR3 contains 14 residues. Germline CDR1 KGHSH, CDR2 LQKENI. CDR3 protein: CASSPDRGRSPLHF. CDR3 DNA sequence: TGTGCCAGCTCACCGGACAGGGGGCGTTCACCCCTCCACTTT.

The chain recombines TRBV7-3 with TRBJ2-5; D ambiguous. With 0 bases removed from V and 2 bases from J, the gap between germline ends came to 4 bases. This CDR3 spans 13 amino acids. Germline V gene lookup returns CDR1 SGHTA and CDR2 FQGTGA. The CDR3 DNA follows: TGTGCCAGCAGCTTAACCAGGCAAGAGACCCAGTACTTC. This gives the protein CASSLTRQETQYF.

J is TRBJ2-2 and V is TRBV7-3, with D possibly TRBD1 on 5 matching bases. V was shortened by 5 bases and J by 6 bases, with 16 bases between the two germline ends. This CDR3 contains 15 residues. Looked up from germline, CDR1 is SGHTA and CDR2 is FQGTGA. The DNA for the CDR3 is TGTGCCAGCAGCAAGGGGATCCTCGGGTCCGGGGAGCTGTTTTTT. This gives the protein CASSKGILGSGELFF.